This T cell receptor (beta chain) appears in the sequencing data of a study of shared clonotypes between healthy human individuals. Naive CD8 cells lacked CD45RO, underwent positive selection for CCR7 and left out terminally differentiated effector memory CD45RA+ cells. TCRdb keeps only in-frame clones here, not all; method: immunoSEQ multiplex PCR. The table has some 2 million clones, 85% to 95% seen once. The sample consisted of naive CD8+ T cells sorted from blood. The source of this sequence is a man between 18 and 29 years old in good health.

The CDR3 loop reads CASSDGGGAETQYF. As DNA, the CDR3 is TGTGCCAGCAGTGACGGCGGGGGGGCGGAGACCCAGTACTTC. The rearrangement uses TRBV6-4 and TRBJ2-5, with 9 bases aligning to TRBD2. J lost 5 bases, V lost 2 bases, and 3 bases had no gene match. Germline V gene sequence: CDR1 MRHNA, CDR2 SNTAGT. The CDR3 is 14 residues long.